The 11 T cell receptor beta chains below were found in one sample sequenced in a study of beta chain features in type 1 diabetes. The whole isolated RNA underwent reverse transcription, so sequencing captured expressed TCRB transcripts. Libraries were prepared by immunoSEQ multiplex PCR; TCRdb keeps only in-frame clonotypes and omits some of them. The sample has fewer than 250,000 clones; about 70% are singletons. Sequenced sample: naive CD4+ T cells from blood. The receptors originated from a man aged 25 to 40 in good health.

The chain recombines TRBV9 with TRBJ2-1; the match to TRBD2 covers 7 bases. Germline V CDR1 and CDR2: SGDLS, YYNGEE. CDR3 length equals 16 residues. Trimming at V came to 3 bases and at J to 7 bases, leaving 13 bases not matched to a gene. CDR3 nucleotides: TGTGCCAGCAGCGCCAAGCGGGAAGCCGGTTGGAATGAGCAGTTCTTC. This translates into CASSAKREAGWNEQFF.

The chain joins TRBV19 to TRBJ2-5, with D possibly called TRBD1 or TRBD2 (5 bases each). The CDR3 has 13 residues. Trimming removed 3 bases at V and 4 bases at J, with 9 bases between. Germline V gene data show CDR1 as LNHDA and CDR2 as SQIVND (reference sequence). The CDR3 reads CASSIWGLETQYF. The DNA for the CDR3 is TGTGCCAGTAGTATTTGGGGGTTAGAGACCCAGTACTTC.

V usage is TRBV29-1 and J usage is TRBJ1-1, with D unclear. With 4 bases removed from V and 5 bases from J, the gap between germline ends came to 8 bases. CDR3 length: 11 amino acids. Germline lookup yields CDR1 SQVTM and CDR2 ANQGSEA. CDR3 protein: CSVVTPTEAFF. The CDR3 DNA reads TGCAGCGTTGTTACCCCGACTGAAGCTTTCTTT.

This clone was recorded a few times. The V and J genes are TRBV27 and TRBJ2-6, with 7 positions matching TRBD1. V shed 2 bases and J 0 bases; nucleotides not matched to a gene: 7. This CDR3 is 18 amino acids long. CDR1 and CDR2 (germline): MNHEY, SMNVEV (reference sequence). The CDR3 DNA is TGTGCCAGCAGTTTAAGGCTGACAGGGCCCTCTGGGGCCAACGTCCTGACTTTC. Translation: CASSLRLTGPSGANVLTF.

The chain uses TRBV7-9 and TRBJ2-3; 14 nucleotides align to TRBD2. Germline CDR1 SEHNR, CDR2 FQNEAQ (reference sequence). The CDR3 has 16 residues. Trimming at V came to 3 bases and at J to 5 bases, leaving 4 bases not matched to a gene. For the CDR3, the DNA is TGTGCCAGCAGCTTGAGACTAGCGGGAGGGAGAGATACGCAGTATTTT. It yields the protein CASSLRLAGGRDTQYF.

This clone was seen a handful of times. The chain has TRBV29-1 and TRBJ2-1; D perhaps matches TRBD2 (6 bases). CDR1 and CDR2 (germline): SQVTM, ANQGSEA. V was cut by 7 bases and J by 11 bases, with 21 bases left in between. The CDR3 extends over 13 amino acids. The CDR3 reads CSGGSASDYKQFF. The CDR3 bases are TGCAGCGGCGGGTCGGCTAGCGACTATAAGCAGTTCTTC.

The rearrangement joins TRBV30 to TRBJ2-3, with a weak D call TRBD1 (6 bases). V was clipped by 6 bases and J by 3 bases, with 16 bases between them. Germline V gene lookup returns CDR1 GTSNPN and CDR2 SVGIG (reference sequence). The CDR3 spans 14 residues. CDR3 region: CACMTRGWTDTQYF. The CDR3 DNA follows: TGTGCCTGCATGACAAGGGGGTGGACAGATACGCAGTATTTT.

The chain employs TRBV29-1 and TRBJ1-1, with D perhaps TRBD1 (6 bases). Between the trimmed V and J ends, which lost 2 bases and 0 bases, there was a span of 13 bases. Looked up from germline, CDR1 is SQVTM and CDR2 is ANQGSEA. This CDR3 is built from 15 residues. Here the CDR3 reads CSVEPLDRLNTEAFF. The CDR3 DNA sequence: TGCAGCGTTGAACCACTGGACAGACTGAACACTGAAGCTTTCTTT.

The chain uses TRBV29-1 and TRBJ2-3, with a possible D match to TRBD2 (5 bases). V dropped 6 bases and J dropped 2 bases, with 12 bases sitting between them. CDR1 and CDR2 (germline): SQVTM, ANQGSEA. The CDR3 sequence is 13 residues long. The CDR3 DNA follows: TGCAGCGTGCGAGCGGTACTCACAGATACGCAGTATTTT. It codes for CSVRAVLTDTQYF.

The V call is TRBV30, the J call TRBJ2-7; D unclear. The CDR3 loop spans 12 amino acids. V lost 0 bases to trimming and J lost 3 bases, with 6 bases between them. Germline CDR1 GTSNPN, CDR2 SVGIG (reference sequence). CDR3 DNA: TGTGCCTGGAGTGTAGTTGGCTACGAGCAGTACTTC. Its protein product is CAWSVVGYEQYF.

The chain joins TRBV10-3 to TRBJ2-2; 9 bases match TRBD2. V trimming: 10 bases; J trimming: 6 bases; junction bases outside the gene matches: 3. Germline-derived CDR1 and CDR2 are ENHRY and SYGVKD. The CDR3 contains 12 residues. The CDR3 loop reads CATRTSAGELFF. Here the CDR3 DNA reads TGTGCCACCCGGACTAGCGCCGGGGAGCTGTTTTTT.